This T cell receptor (beta chain) derives from a study of PD-1 blockade in classical Hodgkin lymphoma. Findings and limits, study-wide: Patients who responded completely had about the same baseline diversity as newly diagnosed patients. Sources of repertoire differences remain undefined, possibly disease activity or prior therapy.

With respect to this clone: Antigen: not known.

Each patient experienced a relapse that followed autologous stem cell transplantation, and brentuximab vedotin exposure varied. Assay used: immunoSEQ multiplex PCR; TCRdb lists only in-frame clones, some missing. The data hold around 20,000 clones, with roughly 89% observed a single time. The ends were cut back, 1 base at V and 11 bases at J, with 15 bases in the middle. Germline V gene sequence: CDR1 SEHNR, CDR2 FQNEAQ (reference sequence). This CDR3 contains 13 residues. The receptor comes from a human donor with classical Hodgkin lymphoma. The chain has TRBV7-9 and TRBJ2-7; perhaps TRBD1 as D (5 bases). The material sequenced was peripheral blood mononuclear cells (PBMCs), taken before the second cycle of nivolumab. The CDR3 region has the DNA TGTGCCAGCAGCTTAGAAGGGGTGGGCAGGGAGTACTTC. This gives the protein CASSLEGVGREYF.